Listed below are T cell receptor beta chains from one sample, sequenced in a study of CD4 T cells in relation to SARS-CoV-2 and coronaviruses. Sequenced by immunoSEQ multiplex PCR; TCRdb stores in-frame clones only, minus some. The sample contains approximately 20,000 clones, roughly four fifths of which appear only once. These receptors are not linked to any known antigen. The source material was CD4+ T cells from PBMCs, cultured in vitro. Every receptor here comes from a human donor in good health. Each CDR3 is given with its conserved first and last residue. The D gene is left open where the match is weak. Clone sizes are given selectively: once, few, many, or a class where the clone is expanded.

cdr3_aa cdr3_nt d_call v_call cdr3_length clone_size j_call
CANARGLNQPQHF TGTGCCAACGCCCGGGGACTGAATCAGCCCCAGCATTTT NA TRBV2 13 NA TRBJ1-5
CASSKGGLAVWGTQYF TGTGCCAGCAGCAAAGGGGGACTAGCGGTCTGGGGGACCCAGTACTTC NA TRBV21-1 16 NA TRBJ2-5
CASSVDRVGYTF TGCGCCAGCAGCGTCGACAGGGTTGGCTACACCTTC TRBD1 TRBV5-1 12 NA TRBJ1-2
CASSYSTPLGYGYTF TGTGCCAGCAGTTACTCCACGCCACTGGGCTATGGCTACACCTTC NA TRBV6-2/TRBV6-3 15 once TRBJ1-2
CASSLLQDTEAFF TGTGCCAGCAGCTTACTACAGGACACTGAAGCTTTCTTT NA TRBV7-9 13 NA TRBJ1-1
CASSLLLAGGADTQYF TGTGCCAGCAGCTTACTGCTAGCGGGGGGGGCAGATACGCAGTATTTT TRBD2 TRBV7-2 16 once TRBJ2-3
CASSLGARGDTQYF TGCGCCAGCAGCTTAGGGGCGCGGGGGGATACGCAGTATTTT TRBD2 TRBV5-1 14 NA TRBJ2-3
CASSLTGGQGAFGSQPQHF TGCGCCAGCAGTCTGACGGGGGGACAGGGGGCTTTTGGTAGCCAGCCCCAGCATTTT TRBD1 TRBV23-1 19 medium-sized TRBJ1-5
CASSVGSNGGLAGVETQYF TGTGCCAGCAGCGTAGGGTCGAATGGAGGACTAGCGGGGGTGGAGACCCAGTACTTC TRBD2 TRBV9 19 NA TRBJ2-5
CASSLLRGSSKTQYF TGTGCCAGCAGCTTACTGAGGGGCTCGAGTAAGACCCAGTACTTC NA TRBV11-2 15 medium-sized TRBJ2-5
CASSDSAGGPGEQFF TGTGCCAGCAGTGACTCGGCGGGAGGGCCAGGGGAGCAGTTCTTC TRBD2 TRBV6-4 15 NA TRBJ2-1
CASNLPGGKTGAFF TGTGCCAGCAACCTTCCGGGGGGGAAGACCGGAGCTTTCTTT NA TRBV7-9 14 NA TRBJ1-1
CASSLERYTDTQYF TGTGCCAGCAGCTTAGAGCGCTACACAGATACGCAGTATTTT NA TRBV7-9 14 NA TRBJ2-3
CAWSVSSGANVLTF TGTGCCTGGAGTGTAAGTTCTGGGGCCAACGTCCTGACTTTC NA TRBV30 14 NA TRBJ2-6
CASLANKGGYTF TGTGCCAGCCTAGCGAACAAAGGGGGCTACACCTTC NA TRBV6-6 12 few TRBJ1-2
CASSQLRGEANVLTF TGTGCCAGCAGCCAACTCAGGGGAGAAGCCAACGTCCTGACTTTC NA TRBV4-2 15 NA TRBJ2-6
CASSSQGRTEAFF TGTGCCAGCAGCTCCCAAGGGAGGACTGAAGCTTTCTTT NA TRBV7-9 13 NA TRBJ1-1
CATSQGGTYNEQFF TGTGCCACCTCCCAGGGGGGGACTTACAATGAGCAGTTCTTC NA TRBV19 14 few TRBJ2-1
CASSGQGAVNYGYTF TGCGCCAGCAGTGGACAGGGGGCAGTTAACTATGGCTACACCTTC TRBD1 TRBV10-2 15 NA TRBJ1-2
CASSYVSSGTQYF TGTGCCAGCAGTTACGTCTCGTCAGGGACCCAGTACTTC NA TRBV6-5 13 NA TRBJ2-5
CASSGHRDRGRGEQFF TGTGCCAGCAGTGGGCACCGGGACAGGGGTAGGGGTGAGCAGTTCTTC TRBD1 TRBV6-1 16 NA TRBJ2-1
CASSLSTAYGYTF TGTGCCAGCAGCTTATCGACAGCCTATGGCTACACCTTC NA TRBV7-2 13 NA TRBJ1-2